These T cell receptor beta chains were read from a single sample in a study of blood T cell repertoires in COVID-19. Libraries were prepared by immunoSEQ multiplex PCR; TCRdb keeps only in-frame clonotypes and omits some of them. The data hold 320,000 or so clones, with about 90% observed a single time. Input material: PBMCs or T cells enriched from blood (not recorded which). These TCRs come from a woman aged 25 to 39 who had recovered from COVID-19. CDR3s include the opening cysteine and the closing phenylalanine or tryptophan. The D gene is left open where the match is weak. Clone size, where shown, is once, few, many, or a class for clones that have expanded.

d_call	v_call	j_call	clone_size	cdr3_aa	cdr3_nt
-	TRBV24-1	TRBJ2-4	once	CATSDLRQTLAKNIQYF	TGTGCCACCAGTGATTTACGGCAGACACTAGCCAAAAACATTCAGTACTTC
-	TRBV5-4	TRBJ2-5	-	CASSQQGQETQYF	TGTGCCAGCAGCCAGCAGGGGCAGGAGACCCAGTACTTC
TRBD1	TRBV4-3	TRBJ2-2	-	CASSQEGQGGDTGELFF	TGCGCCAGCAGCCAAGAGGGTCAAGGGGGCGACACCGGGGAGCTGTTTTTT
-	TRBV2	TRBJ2-2	-	CASRPIVLPGELFF	TGTGCCAGCAGGCCGATAGTCCTCCCCGGGGAGCTGTTTTTT
-	TRBV16	TRBJ1-1	-	CASSQSPGVSRTEAFF	TGTGCCAGCAGCCAATCGCCCGGGGTCTCGCGCACTGAAGCTTTCTTT
-	TRBV5-4	TRBJ1-2	-	CASSGGANYGYTF	TGTGCCAGCAGCGGCGGGGCTAACTATGGCTACACCTTC
-	TRBV2	TRBJ1-6	-	CASSPRTLDNSPLHF	TGTGCCAGCAGTCCCCGGACTCTTGATAATTCACCCCTCCACTTT
-	TRBV4-3	TRBJ1-6	-	CASSQDLRASSYNSPLHF	TGCGCCAGCAGCCAAGATCTTCGCGCAAGCTCCTATAATTCACCCCTCCACTTT
-	TRBV6-2/TRBV6-3	TRBJ1-5	-	CASSPLTGGQPQHF	TGTGCCAGCAGTCCCCTGACAGGAGGTCAGCCCCAGCATTTT
TRBD1	TRBV2	TRBJ1-3	-	CASSGDSLGNTIYF	TGTGCCAGCAGTGGGGACAGCCTTGGAAACACCATATATTTT
-	TRBV2	TRBJ1-1	-	CASSSRGNTEAFF	TGTGCCAGCAGTTCTAGGGGGAACACTGAAGCTTTCTTT
-	TRBV4-1	TRBJ2-5	-	CASSQDGGPGTQYF	TGCGCCAGCAGCCAAGATGGAGGCCCGGGGACCCAGTACTTC
TRBD1	TRBV5-1	TRBJ1-1	once	CASSPGTGTLNTEAFF	TGCGCCAGCAGCCCCGGGACAGGGACCCTGAACACTGAAGCTTTCTTT
-	TRBV6-5	TRBJ2-7	-	CASSFGGASSYEQYF	TGTGCCAGCAGTTTTGGGGGGGCGAGCTCCTACGAGCAGTACTTC
TRBD1	TRBV19	TRBJ1-2	-	CASRFNRGHKDYGYTF	TGTGCCAGTAGATTCAACAGGGGGCATAAGGACTATGGCTACACCTTC
-	TRBV18	TRBJ1-3	-	CASSPDSRGNTIYF	TGTGCCAGCTCACCAGATTCGAGAGGAAACACCATATATTTT
-	TRBV11-2	TRBJ1-5	-	CASSLGSGNQPQHF	TGTGCCAGCAGCTTAGGGTCAGGTAATCAGCCCCAGCATTTT
-	TRBV18	TRBJ2-6	-	CASSPAGLGGANVLTF	TGTGCCAGCTCACCTGCAGGACTGGGAGGGGCCAACGTCCTGACTTTC
-	TRBV19	TRBJ2-1	-	CASSMETAHNEQFF	TGTGCCAGTAGTATGGAGACAGCCCACAATGAGCAGTTCTTC
TRBD1	TRBV24-1	TRBJ1-1	-	CATSDAGTGALEAFF	TGTGCCACCAGTGATGCCGGGACAGGGGCTTTGGAAGCTTTCTTT
-	TRBV10-3	TRBJ2-7	-	CAISRNPGEGEQYF	TGTGCCATCAGCAGGAACCCAGGGGAGGGAGAGCAGTACTTC
TRBD1	TRBV19	TRBJ1-1	-	CATDPGGSEAFF	TGTGCCACCGACCCAGGGGGATCTGAAGCTTTCTTT
TRBD1	TRBV28	TRBJ1-2	-	CAADRSSWGYTF	TGTGCCGCGGACAGGTCGAGCTGGGGCTACACCTTC
-	TRBV7-9	TRBJ1-4	-	CASSATGIVEKLFF	TGTGCCAGCAGCGCTACAGGGATTGTTGAAAAACTGTTTTTT
-	TRBV28	TRBJ2-7	-	CASSLKILGAEQYF	TGTGCCAGCAGTTTAAAAATCCTGGGGGCGGAGCAGTACTTC
-	TRBV19	TRBJ2-3	-	CASDKAGFPDTQYF	TGTGCCAGTGATAAGGCGGGGTTCCCAGATACGCAGTATTTT
-	TRBV5-6	TRBJ2-4	-	CASSQRDTTLSNIQYF	TGTGCCAGCAGCCAGAGGGACACGACATTATCAAACATTCAGTACTTC
TRBD1	TRBV6-1	TRBJ1-2	-	CASSEDRGGGYTF	TGTGCCAGCAGTGAAGACAGGGGAGGCGGCTACACCTTC
-	TRBV7-8	TRBJ1-5	-	CASSLLRNQPQHF	TGTGCCAGCAGCTTACTCAGGAATCAGCCCCAGCATTTT
TRBD1	TRBV6-5	TRBJ1-1	-	CASSYGGQVNTEAFF	TGTGCCAGCAGTTACGGGGGACAGGTGAACACTGAAGCTTTCTTT
TRBD1	TRBV15	TRBJ1-4	few	CATSDGGTERNEKLFF	TGTGCCACCAGCGACGGTGGGACAGAGCGGAATGAAAAACTGTTTTTT
TRBD1	TRBV18	TRBJ1-2	-	CASSPPGQGNYGYTF	TGTGCCAGCTCACCCCCCGGACAGGGAAACTATGGCTACACCTTC
-	TRBV5-1	TRBJ2-1	-	CASRYGGDSYNEQFF	TGCGCCAGCAGATACGGAGGTGATAGTTACAATGAGCAGTTCTTC
-	TRBV12-3/TRBV12-4	TRBJ1-2	-	CASSFLGALGYTF	TGTGCCAGCAGTTTTCTAGGGGCGCTTGGCTACACCTTC
-	TRBV19	TRBJ1-1	-	CASIEGGYTEAFF	TGTGCCAGTATCGAAGGGGGTTACACTGAAGCTTTCTTT
-	TRBV5-1	TRBJ1-5	-	CASSPTESNQPQHF	TGCGCCAGCAGTCCGACAGAGAGCAATCAGCCCCAGCATTTT
TRBD1	TRBV5-1	TRBJ1-1	-	CASSLGTGGMNTEAFF	TGCGCCAGCAGCTTGGGGACAGGGGGAATGAACACTGAAGCTTTCTTT
TRBD1	TRBV6-5	TRBJ2-2	-	CASRDWTGSGGELFF	TGTGCCAGCAGAGATTGGACAGGGTCGGGCGGGGAGCTGTTTTTT
TRBD1	TRBV4-2	TRBJ1-2	-	CASSQAGQGTNYGYTF	TGTGCCAGCAGCCAAGCTGGACAGGGGACTAACTATGGCTACACCTTC
-	TRBV14	TRBJ2-5	-	CASDRESWEANQETQYF	TGTGCCAGCGACAGGGAATCTTGGGAGGCCAACCAAGAGACCCAGTACTTC
-	TRBV7-9	TRBJ2-2	-	CASSLVSTGELFF	TGTGCCAGCAGCTTAGTTAGCACCGGGGAGCTGTTTTTT
TRBD1	TRBV2	TRBJ1-6	few	CASSGPGQVASPLHF	TGTGCCAGCAGTGGCCCGGGACAGGTCGCTTCACCCCTCCACTTT
TRBD1	TRBV10-3	TRBJ1-3	-	CAIRAQGASGNTIYF	TGTGCCATCAGGGCCCAGGGGGCCTCTGGAAACACCATATATTTT
TRBD1	TRBV2	TRBJ1-2	-	CASSENRGAHYGYTF	TGTGCCAGCAGCGAGAACAGGGGCGCCCACTATGGCTACACCTTC
TRBD2	TRBV5-4	TRBJ2-3	-	CASSLAGGQVDTQYF	TGTGCCAGCAGCTTGGCGGGGGGGCAGGTAGATACGCAGTATTTT
-	TRBV4-2	TRBJ2-5	once	CASSPGETQYF	TGTGCCAGCAGCCCCGGGGAGACCCAGTACTTC
-	TRBV29-1	TRBJ2-2	-	CSVGGRGNTGELFF	TGCAGCGTTGGCGGTAGGGGGAACACCGGGGAGCTGTTTTTT
-	TRBV2	TRBJ2-1	-	CASSESRGSSYNEQFF	TGTGCCAGCAGTGAATCGAGGGGGAGCTCCTACAATGAGCAGTTCTTC